Below, 2 T cell receptor beta chains from the same sample are listed, as sequenced in a study of blood T cells in healthy people across ages. A second PCR of 7 to 11 cycles used a sample-barcoded 5' primer and a J-beta primer mix. TCRdb used MiXCR to reprocess the 5' RACE reads, holding one entry per CDR3 protein. The sample records 700,000 to 850,000 distinct CDR3 sequences, 35% to 40% being singletons. The sequencing sample was made of blood. Receptors were obtained from a man aged 18 to 30 in good health.

In regard to this clonotype: At one end, the junction sequence differs from germline, possibly due to a read error. V usage is TRBV5-1 and J usage is TRBJ2-1; D not certain. Per the germline V gene, CDR1 is SGHRS and CDR2 is YFSETQ. The CDR3 is made up of 14 amino acids. The CDR3 sequence: CASSYARTLNERFF. The CDR3 region has the DNA TGCGCCAGCAGCTATGCCCGCACCTTGAATGAGCGGTTCTTC.

This clonotype has ten or more counts. The chain is built from TRBV29-1 and TRBJ2-7; tentatively, D is TRBD1 or TRBD2 (7 bases each). The CDR3 contains 12 residues. Germline V lookup: CDR1 SQVTM, CDR2 ANQGSEA. Trimming stripped 7 bases from V and 1 base from J, with 11 bases between. The CDR3 coding sequence is TGCAGCGGAGCGGGACAGTCCTACGAGCAGTACTTC. Amino acid sequence: CSGAGQSYEQYF.